This TCR beta chain was captured in a study of T cell responses to AZD1222 COVID-19 vaccine. Study-level findings and limits: Seropositive at baseline were only five or six AZD1222 recipients. Reportedly, nearly half of unique spike TCRs recognized epitopes outside B.1.351/B.1.1.7 mutations. Repertoires were obtained only post-peak T cell response.

Of note for this clone: Its antigen remains unknown.

In germline, CDR1 is DFQATT, CDR2 SNEGSKA (reference sequence). The CDR3 sequence is 14 residues long. The V and J ends lost 3 bases and 1 base, in that order; junction bases with no gene match: 5. TCRdb's copy holds only in-frame clones and misses some; the assay was immunoSEQ multiplex PCR. The data hold around 130,000 clones, with 85% to 95% observed a single time. The rearrangement links TRBV20-1 to TRBJ1-1; 7 bases line up with TRBD1. The origin of this receptor is an adult in good health. The specimen was peripheral blood, collected on day 0 of AZD1222 vaccination. The CDR3 region is CSASDQGGNTEAFF. CDR3 sequence (DNA): TGCAGTGCTAGTGACCAGGGGGGGAACACTGAAGCTTTCTTT.